What follows is one TCR beta chain and its context. This sample was taken from a study of blood T cell repertoires in COVID-19. Across the whole study: Samples taken during acute and convalescent COVID-19 were collected in the United States, Italy and Spain. PBMCs, B-cell-depleted T cells, or T cells provided the cDNA or gDNA that made up the material.

V shed 3 bases, J shed 2 bases, and the junction held 3 bases outside the gene matches. Germline V gene lookup returns CDR1 LGHNA and CDR2 YNFKEQ. This CDR3 is built from 14 residues. The authors' processing: Estimates of nucleated cell counts were drawn from the amplification of reference gene primers. Only in-frame clones appear in the TCRdb table, and some are missing; sequencing was by immunoSEQ multiplex PCR. That table furnishes V, J and clone size, whereas the DNA furnished D and trimming. The sample carries some 58,000 clones, around 92% recorded once. V usage is TRBV4-2 and J usage is TRBJ1-2; 7 nucleotides line up with TRBD1. The sequenced material came from peripheral blood. This TCR was recovered from a middle-aged man with active COVID-19. CDR3 loop: CASSHGQENYGYTF. In nucleotides, the CDR3 is TGTGCCAGCAGCCATGGACAGGAAAACTATGGCTACACCTTC.